This TCR beta chain was found in a study of human T cells and chemical hapten exposure. The CDR3 totals 15 residues. Germline V gene lookup returns CDR1 MNHEY and CDR2 SVGAGI. The trim removed 2 bases at V and 0 bases at J, leaving 1 base unmatched. This sample's time point: patch test 3, about 24 weeks after DPC sensitization. The treatment: therapeutic diphenylcyclopropenone sensitization with weekly scalp DPC. TCRdb reprocessed the RACE reads with MiXCR, giving one entry per CDR3 protein. Here the sample spans roughly 200,000 distinct CDR3 sequences, approximately 24% being singletons. The rearrangement joins TRBV6-5 to TRBJ1-3; 7 nucleotides align to TRBD1. The sequencing used whole blood, collected in connection with sensitization to the hapten diphenylcyclopropenone (DPC). This TCR derives from a woman in her forties with alopecia areata. Some clones in this sample may be carry-over from other donors' samples. The CDR3 sequence: CASSYGTVSGNTIYF. CDR3 coding DNA: TGTGCCAGCAGTTACGGGACAGTCTCTGGAAACACCATATATTTT.